Below, one T cell receptor beta chain is given with its context. Its target is not known. This sample is drawn from a study of early T cells in non-severe SARS-CoV-2 infection. Study information: It was bulk RNA from unsorted whole blood that was sequenced, and the chains were unpaired.

As part of library construction, unique molecular identifiers were attached to individual cDNA molecules. Using its own MiXCR run on the 5' RACE reads, TCRdb lists one record per CDR3 protein. Of about 35,000 distinct CDR3 sequences listed, about 5.5% were seen once; the top ten hold 4% to 5.5%. The V and J ends lost 6 bases and 5 bases respectively, with 16 bases between them. The CDR3 contains 13 residues. Germline V gene data show CDR1 as SQVTM and CDR2 as ANQGSEA. Study-wide results and limits: Matching against VDJdb likely underestimated virus-specific expansions, favoring anti-spike CD8.

V and J are TRBV29-1 and TRBJ1-1, with no clear D. Sequences were derived from whole blood, sampled at baseline. The clonotype originates from an adult who was a healthcare worker with PCR-confirmed SARS-CoV-2 infection or an uninfected control (not recorded which). DNA for the CDR3: TGCAGCGTCTTCTCCTGGGGAGAGACTGAAGCTTTCTTT. The encoded protein is CSVFSWGETEAFF.